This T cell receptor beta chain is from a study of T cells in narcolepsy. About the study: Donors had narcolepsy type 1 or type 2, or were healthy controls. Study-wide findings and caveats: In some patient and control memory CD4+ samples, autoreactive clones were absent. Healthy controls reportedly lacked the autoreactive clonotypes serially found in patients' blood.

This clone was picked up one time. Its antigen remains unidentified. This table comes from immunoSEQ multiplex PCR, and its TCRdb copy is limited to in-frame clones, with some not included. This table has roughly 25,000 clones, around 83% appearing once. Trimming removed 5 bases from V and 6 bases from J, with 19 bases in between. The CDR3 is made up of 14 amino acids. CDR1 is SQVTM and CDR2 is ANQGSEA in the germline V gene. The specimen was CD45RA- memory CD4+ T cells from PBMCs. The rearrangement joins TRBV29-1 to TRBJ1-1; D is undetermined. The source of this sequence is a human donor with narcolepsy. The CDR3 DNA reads TGCAGCGTTAGCCAGTCGGGGAGAGGGTCTGAAGCTTTCTTT. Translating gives CSVSQSGRGSEAFF.